Shown below are 10 T cell receptor beta chains from a single sample sequenced in a study of neurological immune-mediated disorders. In TCRdb, the 5' RACE reads were re-called with MiXCR into one record per CDR3 protein. The sample carries about 28,000 distinct CDR3 sequences, around 6.3% recorded once. The specimen sequenced was PBMCs. The receptors were sampled from a woman aged 50 to 65 in good health.

Ten or more counts support this clonotype. This chain connects TRBV29-1 to TRBJ2-7, with D possibly being TRBD1 or TRBD2 (6 bases each). Germline V gene data show CDR1 as SQVTM and CDR2 as ANQGSEA. The ends were cut back, 7 bases at V and 2 bases at J, with 18 bases in the middle. This CDR3 is 14 amino acids long. CDR3 residues: CSATRGGGTYEQYF. The CDR3 DNA follows: TGCAGCGCTACTAGAGGAGGGGGGACCTACGAGCAGTACTTC.

This clonotype has at least ten counts. This rearrangement joins TRBV9 to TRBJ2-7; 12 nucleotides agree with TRBD2. CDR1 and CDR2 from the germline V gene are SGDLS and YYNGEE. The CDR3 runs to 14 residues. The J segment lost 3 bases and the V segment lost 2 bases, leaving 0 bases of the junction unmatched. The CDR3 protein is CASSVGLAGYEQYF. In nucleotides, the CDR3 is TGTGCCAGCAGCGTGGGACTAGCGGGCTACGAGCAGTACTTC.

This clonotype has ten or more counts. The chain links TRBV6-2 or TRBV6-3 to TRBJ2-7; weak D call: TRBD1 (6 bases). V was pared by 4 bases and J by 3 bases, with 16 bases between. Germline CDR1 MNHEY, CDR2 SVGEGT. CDR3 length equals 15 residues. CDR3 protein: CASSFTGIVDYEQYF. Written as DNA, the CDR3 is TGTGCCAGCAGTTTTACAGGGATCGTAGACTACGAGCAGTACTTC.

This chain connects TRBV7-6 to TRBJ2-3; perhaps TRBD1 as D (5 bases). CDR1 is SGHVS, CDR2 FNYEAQ, per germline. The CDR3 runs to 18 residues. V shed 1 base and J shed 0 bases, with 17 bases lying between them. CDR3 amino acids: CASSLGDRTRRSTDTQYF. The CDR3 region has the DNA TGTGCCAGCAGCTTAGGGGATCGGACAAGGCGGAGCACAGATACGCAGTATTTT.

The CDR3 DNA reads TGTGCCAGCAGCATGACAGGGGATTCACCCCTCCACTTT. Translated: CASSMTGDSPLHF. The chain is built from TRBV25-1 and TRBJ1-6, with 8 bases that match TRBD1. With V trimmed by 6 bases and J by 8 bases, 3 bases remained unmatched. The CDR3 spans 13 residues. In germline, CDR1 is MGHDK, CDR2 SYGVNS.

This clonotype was observed many times. The V and J genes are TRBV6-5 and TRBJ1-6, with D perhaps matching TRBD1 (5 bases). Looked up from germline, CDR1 is MNHEY and CDR2 is SVGAGI. CDR3 length: 16 amino acids. V lost 3 bases, J lost 3 bases, and 12 bases lay in between. DNA for the CDR3: TGTGCCAGCAGTTATGATCGGGACGGCTATAATTCACCCCTCCACTTT. Translation: CASSYDRDGYNSPLHF.

Many counts were recorded for this clonotype. The gene calls are TRBV3-1 and TRBJ1-2; 7 bases are a match to TRBD1. The junction had 6 bases not matched to a gene; V was cut back by 1 base and J by 4 bases. CDR1 LGHDT and CDR2 YNNKEL come from the germline V gene (reference sequence). The CDR3 loop spans 15 amino acids. This CDR3 is CASSQGRQGLYGYTF. The DNA for the CDR3 is TGTGCCAGCAGCCAAGGGAGACAGGGCCTCTATGGCTACACCTTC.

At least ten counts were recorded for this clonotype. The CDR3 loop is CASSPTSRPTDTQYF. CDR3 nucleotides: TGTGCCAGCTCACCAACTAGCAGACCCACAGATACGCAGTATTTT. This chain connects TRBV18 to TRBJ2-3, with TRBD2 as a possible D gene (6 bases). This CDR3 has 15 residues. The germline gives CDR1 KGHSH, CDR2 LQKENI. The V and J ends lost 2 bases and 2 bases respectively, with 11 bases between them.

This clonotype was counted at least ten times. The rearrangement uses TRBV20-1 and TRBJ2-7; no firm D call. The CDR3 covers 14 residues. Germline assignment: CDR1 DFQATT and CDR2 SNEGSKA (reference sequence). V was trimmed by 6 bases and J by 1 base, leaving 16 bases between them. The CDR3 region has the DNA TGCAGTGCGGGCCGCATAGCTGGGTCCTACGAGCAGTACTTC. It encodes CSAGRIAGSYEQYF.

This clonotype was counted ten times or more. The chain has TRBV7-2 and TRBJ2-7, with D hard to call. The germline V and J ends were trimmed by 0 bases and 3 bases, with 6 bases remaining between them. Germline V gene data show CDR1 as SGHTA and CDR2 as FQGNSA. The CDR3 runs 13 residues. CDR3 DNA sequence: TGTGCCAGCAGCTTAGCAGTGGGCTACGAGCAGTACTTC. Its protein is CASSLAVGYEQYF.